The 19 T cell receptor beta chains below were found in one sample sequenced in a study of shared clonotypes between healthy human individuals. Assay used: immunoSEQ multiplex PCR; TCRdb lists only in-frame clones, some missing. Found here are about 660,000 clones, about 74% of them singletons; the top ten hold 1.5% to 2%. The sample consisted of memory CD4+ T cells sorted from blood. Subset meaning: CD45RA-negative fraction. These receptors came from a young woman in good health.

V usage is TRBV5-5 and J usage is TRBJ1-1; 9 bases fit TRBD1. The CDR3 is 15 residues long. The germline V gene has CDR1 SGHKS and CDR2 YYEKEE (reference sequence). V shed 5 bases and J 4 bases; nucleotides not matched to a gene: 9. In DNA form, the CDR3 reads TGTGCCAGCAGAATATGGACAGGGGATGCCACTGAAGCTTTCTTT. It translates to CASRIWTGDATEAFF.

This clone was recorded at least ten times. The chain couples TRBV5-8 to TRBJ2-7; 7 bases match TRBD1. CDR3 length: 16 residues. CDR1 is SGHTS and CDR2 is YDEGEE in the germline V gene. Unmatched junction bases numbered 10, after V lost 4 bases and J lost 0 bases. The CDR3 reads CASSRGQATYSYEQYF. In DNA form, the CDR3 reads TGTGCCAGCAGCCGAGGACAGGCGACGTACTCCTACGAGCAGTACTTC.

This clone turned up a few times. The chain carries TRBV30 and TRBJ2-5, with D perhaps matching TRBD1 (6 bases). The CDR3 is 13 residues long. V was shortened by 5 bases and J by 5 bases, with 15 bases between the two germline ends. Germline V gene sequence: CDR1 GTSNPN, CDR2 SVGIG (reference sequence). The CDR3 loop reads CAWAKDSGETQYF. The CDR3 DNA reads TGTGCCTGGGCCAAGGACAGTGGGGAGACCCAGTACTTC.

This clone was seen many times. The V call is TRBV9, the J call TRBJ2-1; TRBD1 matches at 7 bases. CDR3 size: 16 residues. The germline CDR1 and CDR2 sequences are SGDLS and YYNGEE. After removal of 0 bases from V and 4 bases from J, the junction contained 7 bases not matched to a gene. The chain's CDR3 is CASSVDTAGGYNEQFF. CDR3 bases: TGTGCCAGCAGCGTAGACACGGCAGGGGGTTACAATGAGCAGTTCTTC. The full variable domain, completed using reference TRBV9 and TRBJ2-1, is DSGVTQTPKHLITATGQRVTLRCSPRSGDLSVYWYQQSLDQGLQFLIQYYNGEERAKGNILERFSAQQFPDLHSELNLSSLELGDSALYFCASSVDTAGGYNEQFFGPGTRLTVL.

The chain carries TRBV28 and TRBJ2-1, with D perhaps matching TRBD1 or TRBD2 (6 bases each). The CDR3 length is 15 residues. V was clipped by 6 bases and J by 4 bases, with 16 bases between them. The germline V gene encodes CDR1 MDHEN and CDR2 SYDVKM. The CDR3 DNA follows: TGTGCCAGCAGCCCCGGGGGCGCGCGGTACAATGAGCAGTTCTTC. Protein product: CASSPGGARYNEQFF.

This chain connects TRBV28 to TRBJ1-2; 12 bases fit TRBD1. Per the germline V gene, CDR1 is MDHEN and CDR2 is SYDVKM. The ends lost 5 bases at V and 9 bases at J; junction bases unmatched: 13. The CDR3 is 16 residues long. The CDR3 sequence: CASSPGTGGALGRYTF. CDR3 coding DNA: TGTGCCAGCAGTCCCGGGACAGGGGGCGCGCTGGGGCGCTACACCTTC.

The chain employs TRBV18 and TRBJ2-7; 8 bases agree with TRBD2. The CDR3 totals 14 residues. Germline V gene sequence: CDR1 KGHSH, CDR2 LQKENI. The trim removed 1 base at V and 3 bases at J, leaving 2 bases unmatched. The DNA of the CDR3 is TGTGCCAGCTCACCACAGCGGGAGTACTACGAGCAGTACTTC. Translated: CASSPQREYYEQYF.

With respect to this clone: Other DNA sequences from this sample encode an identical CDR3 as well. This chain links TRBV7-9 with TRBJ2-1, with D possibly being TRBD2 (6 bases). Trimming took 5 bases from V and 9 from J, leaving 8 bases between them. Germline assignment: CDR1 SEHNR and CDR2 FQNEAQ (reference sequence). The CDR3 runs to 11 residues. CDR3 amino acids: CASSPGGEQFF. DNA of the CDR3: TGTGCCAGCAGCCCCGGGGGTGAGCAGTTCTTC.

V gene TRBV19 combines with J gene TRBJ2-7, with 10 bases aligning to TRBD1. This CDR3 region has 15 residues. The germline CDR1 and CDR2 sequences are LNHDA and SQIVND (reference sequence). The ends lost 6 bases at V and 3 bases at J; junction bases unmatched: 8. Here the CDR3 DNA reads TGTGCCAGTAGCCCCCAGGGACAGGGGTTCTACGAGCAGTACTTC. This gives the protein CASSPQGQGFYEQYF. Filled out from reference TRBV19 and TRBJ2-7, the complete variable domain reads DGGITQSPKYLFRKEGQNVTLSCEQNLNHDAMYWYRQDPGQGLRLIYYSQIVNDFQKGDIAEGYSVSREKKESFPLTVTSAQKNPTAFYLCASSPQGQGFYEQYFGPGTRLTVT.

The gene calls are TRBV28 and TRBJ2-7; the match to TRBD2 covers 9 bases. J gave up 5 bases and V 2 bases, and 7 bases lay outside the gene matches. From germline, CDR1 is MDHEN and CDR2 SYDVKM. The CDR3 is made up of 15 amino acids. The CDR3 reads CASSLPAGGRNEQYF. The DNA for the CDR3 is TGTGCCAGCAGTTTACCCGCGGGAGGGCGCAACGAGCAGTACTTC.

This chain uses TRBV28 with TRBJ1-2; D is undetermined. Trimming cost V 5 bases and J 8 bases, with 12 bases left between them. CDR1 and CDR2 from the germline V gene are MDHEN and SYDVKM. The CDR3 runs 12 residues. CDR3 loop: CASSRQATGYTF. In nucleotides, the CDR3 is TGTGCCAGCAGTCGTCAGGCTACAGGCTACACCTTC.

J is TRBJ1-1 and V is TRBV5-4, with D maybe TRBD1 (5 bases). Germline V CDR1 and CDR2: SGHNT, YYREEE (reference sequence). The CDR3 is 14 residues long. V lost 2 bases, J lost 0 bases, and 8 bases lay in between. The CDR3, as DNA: TGTGCCAGCAGCTTAAGGGACCTGAACACTGAAGCTTTCTTT. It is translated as CASSLRDLNTEAFF.

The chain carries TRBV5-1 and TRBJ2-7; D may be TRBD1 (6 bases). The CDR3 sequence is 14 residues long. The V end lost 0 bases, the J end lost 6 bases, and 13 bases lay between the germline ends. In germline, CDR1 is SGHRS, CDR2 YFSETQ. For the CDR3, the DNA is TGCGCCAGCAGCTTGGACTGGGAAGGGGGCGAGCAGTACTTC. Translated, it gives CASSLDWEGGEQYF.

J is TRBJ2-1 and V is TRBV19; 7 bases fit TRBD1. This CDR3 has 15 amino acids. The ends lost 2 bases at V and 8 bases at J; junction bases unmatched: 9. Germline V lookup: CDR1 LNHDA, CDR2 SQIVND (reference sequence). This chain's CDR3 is CASSIHLPGGDEQFF. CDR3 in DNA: TGTGCCAGTAGTATACACCTCCCAGGGGGTGATGAGCAGTTCTTC.

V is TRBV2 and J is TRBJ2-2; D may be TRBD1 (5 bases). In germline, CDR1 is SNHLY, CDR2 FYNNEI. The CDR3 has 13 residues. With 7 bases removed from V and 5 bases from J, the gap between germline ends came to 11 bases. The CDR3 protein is CASKGKETGELFF. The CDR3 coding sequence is TGTGCCAGCAAGGGGAAGGAAACCGGGGAGCTGTTTTTT.

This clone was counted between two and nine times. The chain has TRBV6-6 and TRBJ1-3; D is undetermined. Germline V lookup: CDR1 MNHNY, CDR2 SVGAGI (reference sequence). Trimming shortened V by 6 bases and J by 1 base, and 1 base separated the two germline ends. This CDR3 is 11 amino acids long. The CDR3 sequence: CASRSGNTIYF. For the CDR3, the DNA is TGTGCCAGCAGGTCTGGAAACACCATATATTTT.

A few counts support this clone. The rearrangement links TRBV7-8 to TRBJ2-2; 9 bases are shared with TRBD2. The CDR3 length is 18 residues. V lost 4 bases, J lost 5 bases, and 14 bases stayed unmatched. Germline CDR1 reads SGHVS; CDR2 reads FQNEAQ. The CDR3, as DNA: TGTGCCAGCAGCTGGACCTCAGGCGGGAGGGTGGGGACCGGGGAGCTGTTTTTT. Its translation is CASSWTSGGRVGTGELFF.

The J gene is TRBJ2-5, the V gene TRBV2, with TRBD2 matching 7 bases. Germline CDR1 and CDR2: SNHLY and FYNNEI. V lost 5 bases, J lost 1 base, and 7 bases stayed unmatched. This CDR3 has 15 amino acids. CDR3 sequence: CASSWQPGGQETQYF. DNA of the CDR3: TGTGCCAGCAGTTGGCAGCCGGGGGGCCAAGAGACCCAGTACTTC. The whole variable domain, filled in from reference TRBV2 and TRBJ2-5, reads EPEVTQTPSHQVTQMGQEVILRCVPISNHLYFYWYRQILGQKVEFLVSFYNNEISEKSEIFDDQFSVERPDGSNFTLKIRSTKLEDSAMYFCASSWQPGGQETQYFGPGTRLLVL.

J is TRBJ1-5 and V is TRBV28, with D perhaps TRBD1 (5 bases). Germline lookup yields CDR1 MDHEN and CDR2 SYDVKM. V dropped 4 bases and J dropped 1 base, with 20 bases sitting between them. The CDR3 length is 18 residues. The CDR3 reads CASSSYPYQGGSNQPQHF. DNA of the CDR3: TGTGCCAGCAGTTCATACCCCTATCAGGGAGGAAGCAATCAGCCCCAGCATTTT.